These 29 T cell receptor beta chains were all obtained from the same sample, sequenced in a study of T cell responses to AZD1222 COVID-19 vaccine. Using immunoSEQ multiplex PCR, the repertoire was profiled, and TCRdb retains in-frame clones only, with some absent. The repertoire consists of approximately 94,000 clones, with 87% occurring once and the leading ten covering 4% to 4.5%. The specimen was peripheral blood, collected on day 0 of MenACWY control vaccination. The receptor set was obtained from an adult in good health.

This chain joins TRBV5-1 and TRBJ2-7; perhaps TRBD1 as D (5 bases). The germline CDR1 and CDR2 sequences are SGHRS and YFSETQ. V lost 6 bases to trimming and J lost 3 bases, with 10 bases between them. The CDR3 has 12 amino acids. Here the CDR3 DNA reads TGCGCCAGCAATCAGGGCGACTACGAGCAGTACTTC. This gives the protein CASNQGDYEQYF.

V and J are TRBV7-2 and TRBJ2-7, with 11 bases matching TRBD2. The CDR3 runs 18 residues. V dropped 3 bases and J dropped 6; count of bases not matched to a gene: 16. Germline values: CDR1 SGHTA, CDR2 FQGNSA. Written as DNA, the CDR3 is TGTGCCAGCAGCTTCCGAATTGCCCTTAGCGGGAGGGGGGGCGAGCAGTACTTC. The encoded protein is CASSFRIALSGRGGEQYF.

The chain has TRBV7-9 and TRBJ1-3, with D possibly matching TRBD1 (6 bases). Trimming pared 5 bases from V and 10 bases from J, leaving 18 bases between. The CDR3 loop spans 14 amino acids. The germline V gene has CDR1 SEHNR and CDR2 FQNEAQ (reference sequence). The CDR3 DNA reads as TGTGCCAGCAGCGTGCCGGGACATAAAATAACCATATATTTT. Translating gives CASSVPGHKITIYF.

The chain combines TRBV7-9 with TRBJ2-1, with unresolved D. Germline V gene lookup returns CDR1 SEHNR and CDR2 FQNEAQ (reference sequence). The CDR3 consists of 14 residues. The V end lost 2 bases, the J end lost 0 bases, and 5 bases lay between the germline ends. This CDR3 reads CASSLQISYNEQFF. CDR3 in DNA: TGTGCCAGCAGCTTACAGATCTCCTACAATGAGCAGTTCTTC. The full variable domain, in which reference TRBV7-9 and TRBJ2-1 provide the parts outside the CDR3, is DTGVSQNPRHKITKRGQNVTFRCDPISEHNRLYWYRQTLGQGPEFLTYFQNEAQLEKSRLLSDRFSAERPKGSFSTLEIQRTEQGDSAMYLCASSLQISYNEQFFGPGTRLTVL.

V and J are TRBV2 and TRBJ2-3, with D uncertain. The V and J ends lost 6 bases and 2 bases respectively, with 6 bases between them. The V gene's germline CDR1 is SNHLY and CDR2 FYNNEI. This CDR3 has 12 residues. This chain's CDR3 is CASRYDTDTQYF. The CDR3 DNA sequence: TGTGCCAGCAGGTACGACACAGATACGCAGTATTTT. The full variable domain, in which reference TRBV2 and TRBJ2-3 provide the parts outside the CDR3, is EPEVTQTPSHQVTQMGQEVILRCVPISNHLYFYWYRQILGQKVEFLVSFYNNEISEKSEIFDDQFSVERPDGSNFTLKIRSTKLEDSAMYFCASRYDTDTQYFGPGTRLTVL.

The V call is TRBV7-2, the J call TRBJ2-5; 11 bases align to TRBD2. Germline lookup yields CDR1 SGHTA and CDR2 FQGNSA. The length of the CDR3 is 16 residues. V shed 1 base and J 5 bases; nucleotides not matched to a gene: 6. CDR3 sequence reads: CASSLGLAGGWETQYF. Written as DNA, the CDR3 is TGTGCCAGCAGCTTAGGGCTAGCGGGGGGCTGGGAGACCCAGTACTTC. Complete variable domain (other parts from reference TRBV7-2 and TRBJ2-5): GAGVSQSPSNKVTEKGKDVELRCDPISGHTALYWYRQSLGQGLEFLIYFQGNSAPDKSGLPSDRFSAERTGGSVSTLTIQRTQQEDSAVYLCASSLGLAGGWETQYFGPGTRLLVL.

The chain carries TRBV28 and TRBJ1-1; weak D call: TRBD1 (6 bases). The germline V and J ends were trimmed by 4 bases and 9 bases, with 15 bases remaining between them. Germline CDR1 reads MDHEN; CDR2 reads SYDVKM. CDR3 length: 13 residues. In DNA, the CDR3 is TGTGCCAGCAGTTCCCCCCACAGGGAGCAAGCTTTCTTT. It yields the protein CASSSPHREQAFF.

The rearrangement links TRBV18 to TRBJ1-1; the match to TRBD1 covers 7 bases. In germline, CDR1 is KGHSH, CDR2 LQKENI. V lost 3 bases and J lost 8; bases outside the gene matches: 6. The CDR3 length is 13 residues. CDR3 in amino acids: CASSPDRVAEAFF. The CDR3 DNA reads TGTGCCAGCTCACCCGACAGGGTAGCGGAAGCTTTCTTT. Full variable domain (missing parts from reference TRBV18 and TRBJ1-1): NAGVMQNPRHLVRRRGQEARLRCSPMKGHSHVYWYRQLPEEGLKFMVYLQKENIIDESGMPKERFSAEFPKEGPSILRIQQVVRGDSAAYFCASSPDRVAEAFFGQGTRLTVV.

The chain employs TRBV28 and TRBJ2-3; D gene uncertain. The ends were cut back, 7 bases at V and 5 bases at J, with 10 bases in the middle. CDR1 is MDHEN, CDR2 SYDVKM, per germline. This CDR3 is built from 12 residues. The CDR3 DNA reads as TGTGCCAGCACCAAAGTAGGAGATACGCAGTATTTT. This gives the protein CASTKVGDTQYF.

The chain couples TRBV27 to TRBJ1-2, with D uncertain. Looked up from germline, CDR1 is MNHEY and CDR2 is SMNVEV (reference sequence). This CDR3 is 13 amino acids long. Trimming cost V 6 bases and J 4 bases, with 12 bases left between them. The CDR3 coding sequence is TGTGCCAGCAGACCGCGGAGAGGCTATGGCTACACCTTC. Protein product: CASRPRRGYGYTF.

This chain connects TRBV2 to TRBJ1-1; D is possibly TRBD1 (5 bases). The CDR3 is 13 residues long. V was clipped by 10 bases and J by 3 bases, with 15 bases between them. CDR1 is SNHLY, CDR2 FYNNEI, per germline. The CDR3 sequence: CATSGNGDTEAFF. In nucleotides, the CDR3 is TGTGCCACCTCAGGGAATGGGGACACTGAAGCTTTCTTT.

The chain carries TRBV7-9 and TRBJ2-7, with D perhaps matching TRBD1 (6 bases). This CDR3 contains 17 residues. Trimming cost V 0 bases and J 2 bases, with 17 bases left between them. Germline CDR1 and CDR2: SEHNR and FQNEAQ (reference sequence). The chain's CDR3 is CASSLAAWGLLAYEQYF. In nucleotides, the CDR3 is TGTGCCAGCAGCTTAGCCGCATGGGGGCTACTAGCCTACGAGCAGTACTTC.

The chain uses TRBV19 and TRBJ1-2; 8 bases are a match to TRBD1. This CDR3 region has 12 residues. The germline V gene has CDR1 LNHDA and CDR2 SQIVND (reference sequence). Trimming removed 4 bases from V and 8 bases from J; junction bases left unmatched: 3. Here the CDR3 reads CASSTTGAGYTF. DNA of the CDR3: TGTGCCAGTAGTACGACAGGGGCAGGCTACACCTTC.

This rearrangement joins TRBV19 to TRBJ1-1; D might be TRBD1 (6 bases). Trimming shortened V by 5 bases and J by 4 bases, and 11 bases separated the two germline ends. The CDR3 runs to 13 residues. The germline V gene has CDR1 LNHDA and CDR2 SQIVND (reference sequence). This CDR3 is CASSRGRGTEAFF. The CDR3, as DNA: TGTGCCAGTAGTCGGGGGCGCGGCACTGAAGCTTTCTTT.

There are a few counts of this clone. Other DNA sequences within the sample encode an identical CDR3. V and J are TRBV4-1 and TRBJ1-1, with D hard to call. The CDR3 runs 14 residues. Trimming left V 0 bases short and J 5 bases short, with 10 bases between. The germline gives CDR1 MGHRA, CDR2 YSYEKL. The CDR3, as DNA: TGCGCCAGCAGCCAAGATAGGGTGGGGACTGAAGCTTTCTTT. It yields the protein CASSQDRVGTEAFF.

As regards this clone: The same CDR3 arises from other DNA sequences in this sample as well. This sequence joins TRBV7-2 and TRBJ2-2; possibly TRBD2 for D (6 bases). The CDR3 is 15 amino acids. The germline V gene encodes CDR1 SGHTA and CDR2 FQGNSA. V dropped 5 bases and J dropped 2 bases, with 12 bases sitting between them. CDR3 protein: CASSPTGLNTGELFF. Written as DNA, the CDR3 is TGTGCCAGCAGCCCAACCGGACTAAACACCGGGGAGCTGTTTTTT.

The chain carries TRBV5-1 and TRBJ2-3, with D hard to call. CDR3 size: 12 residues. Germline V lookup: CDR1 SGHRS, CDR2 YFSETQ. Trimming cost V 4 bases and J 2 bases, with 5 bases left between them. The CDR3 nucleotides read TGCGCCAGCAGCCCCAACACAGATACGCAGTATTTT. Protein sequence: CASSPNTDTQYF.

The chain is built from TRBV4-3 and TRBJ2-3; TRBD1 matches at 10 bases. Trimming took 2 bases from V and 4 from J; bases not matched to a gene: 6. This CDR3 region has 16 residues. Per germline, CDR1 LGHNA and CDR2 YSLEER. CDR3 protein: CASSQRGQGVADTQYF. CDR3 sequence (DNA): TGCGCCAGCAGCCAACGCGGACAGGGGGTGGCAGATACGCAGTATTTT.

V and J are TRBV6-5 and TRBJ2-5; D possibly corresponds to TRBD1 (6 bases). The CDR3 contains 13 residues. V lost 5 bases to trimming and J lost 5 bases, with 12 bases between them. Germline CDR1 and CDR2: MNHEY and SVGAGI. The CDR3 nucleotides read TGTGCCAGCAGTATACAGGGAACGGAGACCCAGTACTTC. It codes for CASSIQGTETQYF.

The gene calls are TRBV7-9 and TRBJ1-2, with D possibly TRBD1 on 5 matching bases. Trimming stripped 5 bases from V and 0 bases from J, with 10 bases between. Germline CDR1 SEHNR, CDR2 FQNEAQ (reference sequence). This CDR3 is 14 amino acids long. Written as DNA, the CDR3 is TGTGCCAGCAGCCCAGGGTGGGCTAACTATGGCTACACCTTC. It specifies CASSPGWANYGYTF.

The rearrangement joins TRBV11-2 to TRBJ2-1; 8 bases agree with TRBD2. The germline CDR1 and CDR2 sequences are SGHAT and FQNNGV. CDR3 size: 14 residues. The J segment lost 2 bases and the V segment lost 4 bases, leaving 1 base of the junction unmatched. In nucleotides, the CDR3 is TGTGCCAGCAGCTATAGCGGGACCTACAATGAGCAGTTCTTC. It translates to CASSYSGTYNEQFF.

This chain links TRBV7-3 with TRBJ2-1, with TRBD1 identical over 11 bases. The germline CDR1 and CDR2 sequences are SGHTA and FQGTGA. The trim removed 5 bases at V and 6 bases at J, leaving 6 bases unmatched. The CDR3 spans 15 residues. The CDR3 sequence: CASSPGTGGGNEQFF. In nucleotides, the CDR3 is TGTGCCAGCAGCCCAGGGACAGGGGGAGGCAATGAGCAGTTCTTC.

In this sample, this clone turned up a few times. J is TRBJ1-2 and V is TRBV3-1 (or the pseudogene TRBV3-2); D call uncertain. Germline V gene sequence: CDR1 LGHDT, CDR2 YNNKEL (reference sequence). The ends were cut back, 4 bases at V and 8 bases at J, with 17 bases in the middle. The CDR3 has 14 amino acids. The CDR3 DNA reads TGTGCCAGCAGCCCGTCGGACGGACCTTTGGGCTACACCTTC. This gives the protein CASSPSDGPLGYTF.

V gene TRBV10-3 combines with J gene TRBJ1-1; possible D gene TRBD1, 6 bases. V lost 7 bases and J lost 4, with 10 bases in between. In germline, CDR1 is ENHRY, CDR2 SYGVKD. This CDR3 has 12 amino acids. This chain's CDR3 is CAIKAGATEAFF. CDR3 nucleotides: TGTGCCATCAAAGCAGGGGCCACTGAAGCTTTCTTT.

This chain joins TRBV5-8 and TRBJ1-3; tentative D call: TRBD1 (6 bases). The germline gives CDR1 SGHTS, CDR2 YDEGEE. Trimming cost V 4 bases and J 4 bases, with 15 bases left between them. The CDR3 covers 15 residues. The CDR3 bases are TGTGCCAGCAGCCTGGAACAGGGCGCGGGAAACACCATATATTTT. Amino acid sequence: CASSLEQGAGNTIYF. Full variable domain (rest looked up from reference TRBV5-8 and TRBJ1-3): EAGVTQSPTHLIKTRGQQATLRCSPISGHTSVYWYQQALGLGLQFLLWYDEGEERNRGNFPPRFSGRQFPNYSSELNVNALELEDSALYLCASSLEQGAGNTIYFGEGSWLTVV.

Here the CDR3 reads CASSFYGGGSTGELFF. The DNA for the CDR3 is TGCGCCAGCAGCTTCTACGGAGGTGGGAGCACCGGGGAGCTGTTTTTT. This chain connects TRBV5-1 to TRBJ2-2, with a weak D call TRBD2 (5 bases). The V gene's germline CDR1 is SGHRS and CDR2 YFSETQ. V lost 2 bases and J lost 4, with 15 bases in between. The CDR3 contains 16 residues.

The chain recombines TRBV19 with TRBJ2-3, with D unclear. This CDR3 region has 14 residues. The V end lost 5 bases, the J end lost 1 base, and 10 bases lay between the germline ends. In germline, CDR1 is LNHDA, CDR2 SQIVND (reference sequence). The CDR3 DNA reads as TGTGCCAGTAGTGACCAGGTGGGCACAGATACGCAGTATTTT. Translating it yields CASSDQVGTDTQYF.

This clone was recorded once. J is TRBJ1-2 and V is TRBV2, with unresolved D. In germline, CDR1 is SNHLY, CDR2 FYNNEI. The V end was cut by 3 bases, the J end by 4 bases, with 6 bases between. The CDR3 is made up of 12 amino acids. CDR3 sequence reads: CASSEGLYGYTF. CDR3 nucleotides: TGTGCCAGCAGTGAGGGCCTCTATGGCTACACCTTC.

The chain joins TRBV5-8 to TRBJ2-5, with unresolved D. Per germline, CDR1 SGHTS and CDR2 YDEGEE. The CDR3 has 15 amino acids. The V end lost 2 bases, the J end lost 4 bases, and 15 bases lay between the germline ends. The CDR3 spells CASSFGSSSSETQYF. DNA for the CDR3: TGTGCCAGCAGCTTTGGGTCCTCGTCCTCAGAGACCCAGTACTTC.